Presented here are 27 T cell receptor beta chains from one specimen sequenced in a study of shared clonotypes between healthy human individuals. Profiling relied on immunoSEQ multiplex PCR, and the TCRdb table lists in-frame clones only, not all of them. The sample includes under 2,000,000 clones, 85% to 95% of them seen just once. Naive CD8 cells lacked CD45RO, underwent positive selection for CCR7 and left out terminally differentiated effector memory CD45RA+ cells. The sample taken for sequencing was naive CD8+ T cells sorted from blood. The receptors originated from a man aged 18 to 35 in good health.

The chain carries TRBV6-1 and TRBJ1-6; weak D call: TRBD1 (6 bases). The CDR3 consists of 16 residues. Germline V gene sequence: CDR1 MNHNS, CDR2 SASEGT. Trimming took 3 bases from V and 4 from J, leaving 13 bases between them. In DNA, the CDR3 is TGTGCCAGCAGTGACCTGAACAGGGATTATAATTCACCCCTCCACTTT. Its protein product is CASSDLNRDYNSPLHF.

Written as DNA, the CDR3 is TGTGCCAGCAGCCCAGAGGACCTGGGCCGAGAGACCCAGTACTTC. This sequence encodes CASSPEDLGRETQYF. V usage is TRBV9 and J usage is TRBJ2-5; D not resolved. Germline CDR1 SGDLS, CDR2 YYNGEE. V lost 4 bases to trimming and J lost 4 bases, with 17 bases between them. There are 15 residues in the CDR3.

The V and J genes are TRBV7-9 and TRBJ2-1; D may be TRBD1 (5 bases). Germline CDR1 reads SEHNR; CDR2 reads FQNEAQ (reference sequence). This CDR3 region has 13 residues. The V gene lost 5 bases and the J gene lost 9 bases, with 14 bases spanning the gap. The CDR3 reads CASSLDSPTEQFF. The DNA of the CDR3 is TGTGCCAGCAGCCTTGACAGCCCTACTGAGCAGTTCTTC.

The V and J genes are TRBV5-5 and TRBJ1-5; 7 bases align to TRBD1. The V gene end was trimmed by 4 bases and the J gene end by 1 base; junction bases not matched to a gene: 5. CDR3 length: 15 amino acids. Germline loops: CDR1 SGHKS, CDR2 YYEKEE (reference sequence). CDR3 coding DNA: TGTGCCAGCAGCAAAGGGGGCCTAAGCAATCAGCCCCAGCATTTT. Its protein is CASSKGGLSNQPQHF.

The CDR3 region is CASSPNYEQYF. In DNA form, the CDR3 reads TGTGCCAGCAGCCCGAACTACGAGCAGTACTTC. The chain couples TRBV11-1 to TRBJ2-7; D is ambiguous. Germline CDR1 is SGHAT and CDR2 is FQDESV (reference sequence). V dropped 5 bases and J dropped 3 bases, with 5 bases sitting between them. The CDR3 sequence is 11 residues long.

V usage is TRBV30 and J usage is TRBJ1-2; no clear D. The CDR3 consists of 14 residues. V gave up 4 bases and J gave up 7 bases, with 19 bases separating them. The germline CDR1 and CDR2 sequences are GTSNPN and SVGIG (reference sequence). The CDR3 nucleotides read TGTGCCTGGACCTACGAAGAGTCCCCCTCTGGCTACACCTTC. This gives the protein CAWTYEESPSGYTF.

The rearrangement links TRBV5-6 to TRBJ2-2; D call uncertain. CDR1 and CDR2 from the germline V gene are SGHDT and YYEEEE. The CDR3 is 16 residues long. The V and J ends lost 0 bases and 3 bases respectively, with 12 bases between them. The DNA of the CDR3 is TGTGCCAGCAGCTTGGGGACGCAGTCCCACACCGGGGAGCTGTTTTTT. This codes for CASSLGTQSHTGELFF.

The chain has TRBV10-3 and TRBJ1-4; 8 nucleotides agree with TRBD1. With 3 bases clipped from V and 6 bases from J, the junction kept 15 bases outside the gene matches. Germline V gene lookup returns CDR1 ENHRY and CDR2 SYGVKD. The CDR3 contains 18 residues. DNA of the CDR3: TGTGCCATCAGTGAAGCGATCTTTGGACAGGGAAGGGATGAAAAACTGTTTTTT. This encodes CAISEAIFGQGRDEKLFF.

The V and J genes are TRBV11-2 and TRBJ2-1; D remains unclear. CDR3 length equals 13 residues. Trimming pared 1 base from V and 7 bases from J, leaving 8 bases between. CDR1 SGHAT and CDR2 FQNNGV come from the germline V gene. The CDR3 protein is CASSLVRVNEQFF. DNA for the CDR3: TGTGCCAGCAGCTTAGTCCGGGTGAATGAGCAGTTCTTC. Together with reference TRBV11-2 and TRBJ2-1, the CDR3 gives the full variable domain: EAGVAQSPRYKIIEKRQSVAFWCNPISGHATLYWYQQILGQGPKLLIQFQNNGVVDDSQLPKDRFSAERLKGVDSTLKIQPAKLEDSAVYLCASSLVRVNEQFFGPGTRLTVL.

The rearrangement uses TRBV29-1 and TRBJ1-5; 7 bases match TRBD1. The CDR3 consists of 14 residues. From germline, CDR1 is SQVTM and CDR2 ANQGSEA. The trim removed 6 bases at V and 0 bases at J, leaving 5 bases unmatched. CDR3 loop: CSVGTANSNQPQHF. CDR3 bases: TGCAGCGTGGGGACAGCTAATAGCAATCAGCCCCAGCATTTT.

The gene calls are TRBV13 and TRBJ2-2; 7 nucleotides line up with TRBD2. This CDR3 region has 13 residues. Germline lookup yields CDR1 PRHDT and CDR2 FYEKMQ (reference sequence). V shed 5 bases and J 7 bases; nucleotides not matched to a gene: 4. CDR3 protein: CASSPRGGGELFF. The CDR3, as DNA: TGTGCCAGCAGCCCCCGCGGGGGCGGGGAGCTGTTTTTT.

The genes are TRBV10-2 and TRBJ2-3; D ambiguous. From germline, CDR1 is WSHSY and CDR2 SAAADI. V was pared by 7 bases and J by 3 bases, with 5 bases between. This CDR3 has 11 amino acids. The CDR3 region is CASTETDTQYF. As DNA, the CDR3 is TGCGCCAGCACGGAGACAGATACGCAGTATTTT.

This sequence joins TRBV30 and TRBJ2-5; 8 positions match TRBD2. With 1 base clipped from V and 3 bases from J, the junction kept 13 bases outside the gene matches. The germline V gene has CDR1 GTSNPN and CDR2 SVGIG (reference sequence). CDR3 size: 17 residues. CDR3 coding DNA: TGTGCCTGGAGTGCTCTCCTGGCGGGGGGCCTCAAAGAGACCCAGTACTTC. This sequence encodes CAWSALLAGGLKETQYF. Variable domain in full (rest from reference TRBV30 and TRBJ2-5): SQTIHQWPATLVQPVGSPLSLECTVEGTSNPNLYWYRQAAGRGLQLLFYSVGIGQISSEVPQNLSASRPQDRQFILSSKKLLLSDSGFYLCAWSALLAGGLKETQYFGPGTRLLVL.

The V and J genes are TRBV11-2 and TRBJ1-1; D is unclear. The V end lost 2 bases, the J end lost 3 bases, and 16 bases lay between the germline ends. Germline assignment: CDR1 SGHAT and CDR2 FQNNGV. The CDR3 is made up of 16 amino acids. In nucleotides, the CDR3 is TGTGCCAGCAGCTTAACCCCTGTCGCAACGTACACTGAAGCTTTCTTT. Its translation is CASSLTPVATYTEAFF.

Concerning this clone itself: The sample has other DNA sequences that encode this CDR3 too. V is TRBV30 and J is TRBJ1-3; D not resolved. Deletions cut 0 bases from V and 0 bases from J, with 9 bases between. The CDR3 sequence is 15 residues long. Germline CDR1 and CDR2: GTSNPN and SVGIG (reference sequence). The CDR3 sequence: CAWSVGQSSGNTIYF. The CDR3 bases are TGTGCCTGGAGTGTGGGCCAGTCCTCTGGAAACACCATATATTTT.

The rearrangement joins TRBV13 to TRBJ1-4; D is uncertain. In germline, CDR1 is PRHDT, CDR2 FYEKMQ (reference sequence). With 6 bases removed from V and 4 bases from J, the gap between germline ends came to 15 bases. CDR3 length: 15 residues. CDR3 loop: CASSYLGSNNEKLFF. CDR3 sequence (DNA): TGTGCCAGCAGTTATCTGGGCAGCAATAATGAAAAACTGTTTTTT.

This chain connects TRBV27 to TRBJ2-3; 12 bases map to TRBD2. CDR1 is MNHEY and CDR2 is SMNVEV in the germline V gene (reference sequence). The V gene end was trimmed by 6 bases and the J gene end by 1 base; junction bases not matched to a gene: 5. The CDR3 consists of 16 residues. The CDR3 DNA reads TGTGCCAGCAGAATCCTAGCGGGAGGGGGCACAGATACGCAGTATTTT. The encoded protein is CASRILAGGGTDTQYF.

V gene TRBV5-6 combines with J gene TRBJ2-1; D is possibly TRBD2 (5 bases). Trimming cost V 2 bases and J 12 bases, with 12 bases left between them. The CDR3 totals 12 residues. The germline CDR1 and CDR2 sequences are SGHDT and YYEEEE. CDR3 amino acids: CASSFYAEAQFF. CDR3 DNA: TGTGCCAGCAGCTTTTACGCGGAGGCGCAGTTCTTC. Using reference TRBV5-6 and TRBJ2-1 for the parts outside the CDR3, the full variable domain is DAGVTQSPTHLIKTRGQQVTLRCSPKSGHDTVSWYQQALGQGPQFIFQYYEEEERQRGNFPDRFSGHQFPNYSSELNVNALLLGDSALYLCASSFYAEAQFFGPGTRLTVL.

The rearrangement joins TRBV6-6 to TRBJ2-7; possibly TRBD1 for D (6 bases). Germline V gene sequence: CDR1 MNHNY, CDR2 SVGAGI (reference sequence). Trimming took off 5 bases at V and 3 bases at J, with 11 bases between the two ends. The CDR3 runs 13 residues. CDR3 in amino acids: CASSLTGNYEQYF. In DNA, the CDR3 is TGTGCCAGCAGTCTGACAGGAAACTACGAGCAGTACTTC.

V usage is TRBV6-5 and J usage is TRBJ1-2; 7 positions agree with TRBD1. The germline V gene has CDR1 MNHEY and CDR2 SVGAGI. V gave up 1 base and J gave up 7 bases; unmatched junction bases: 3. This CDR3 comprises 13 residues. For the CDR3, the DNA is TGTGCCAGCAGTTACTTGGACAGGTTTGGCTACACCTTC. This gives the protein CASSYLDRFGYTF.

The V gene is TRBV5-1, the J gene TRBJ2-2, with a tentative D call TRBD1 (5 bases). V dropped 3 bases and J dropped 3 bases, with 12 bases sitting between them. CDR1 and CDR2 (germline): SGHRS, YFSETQ. This CDR3 spans 15 amino acids. CDR3 nucleotides: TGCGCCAGCAGCTCGCACCAGGGTTACACCGGGGAGCTGTTTTTT. Its translation: CASSSHQGYTGELFF.

The chain's CDR3 is CASSQKTAYEQYF. The CDR3 bases are TGCGCCAGCAGTCAAAAAACAGCCTACGAGCAGTACTTC. The gene calls are TRBV4-1 and TRBJ2-7; D uncertain. V was trimmed by 6 bases and J by 2 bases, leaving 11 bases between them. The CDR3 is 13 residues long. From germline, CDR1 is MGHRA and CDR2 YSYEKL.

Only one count was recorded for this clone. This sequence joins TRBV10-3 and TRBJ2-5; 10 bases line up with TRBD2. The CDR3 runs to 16 residues. V trimming: 2 bases; J trimming: 2 bases; junction bases outside the gene matches: 5. CDR1 is ENHRY and CDR2 is SYGVKD in the germline V gene. The DNA for the CDR3 is TGTGCCATCAGTGAGCCCCTAGCGGGGGAACAAGAGACCCAGTACTTC. It is translated as CAISEPLAGEQETQYF.

This clone was seen a single time. This chain uses TRBV19 with TRBJ1-2; no firm D call. This CDR3 has 15 residues. With 3 bases removed from V and 3 bases from J, the gap between germline ends came to 14 bases. The germline CDR1 and CDR2 sequences are LNHDA and SQIVND (reference sequence). CDR3 nucleotides: TGTGCCAGTAGTATGGAGGCCACATTTGACTATGGCTACACCTTC. The encoded protein is CASSMEATFDYGYTF.

The chain joins TRBV7-8 to TRBJ2-7; TRBD2 matches 11 bases. Germline V gene sequence: CDR1 SGHVS, CDR2 FQNEAQ. The CDR3 runs 15 residues. J gave up 4 bases and V 4 bases, and 6 bases lay outside the gene matches. The CDR3 loop is CASSSGLAELYEQYF. CDR3 nucleotide sequence: TGTGCCAGCAGCTCGGGACTAGCGGAGCTATACGAGCAGTACTTC.

V usage is TRBV19 and J usage is TRBJ2-3, with TRBD2 matching 10 bases. The CDR3 has 17 residues. Germline lookup yields CDR1 LNHDA and CDR2 SQIVND (reference sequence). The V gene end was trimmed by 0 bases and the J gene end by 1 base; junction bases not matched to a gene: 4. The CDR3 region is CASSIDPLAGGTDTQYF. As DNA, the CDR3 is TGTGCCAGTAGTATAGATCCCCTAGCGGGAGGCACAGATACGCAGTATTTT.

With respect to this clone: The same CDR3 is also encoded by other DNA sequences in this sample. The chain employs TRBV2 and TRBJ1-5; D is unresolved. This CDR3 has 14 amino acids. V was clipped by 4 bases and J by 2 bases, with 9 bases between them. CDR1 and CDR2 from the germline V gene are SNHLY and FYNNEI. The CDR3: CASSGGQGNQPQHF. The CDR3 DNA is TGTGCCAGCAGTGGAGGGCAGGGCAATCAGCCCCAGCATTTT.